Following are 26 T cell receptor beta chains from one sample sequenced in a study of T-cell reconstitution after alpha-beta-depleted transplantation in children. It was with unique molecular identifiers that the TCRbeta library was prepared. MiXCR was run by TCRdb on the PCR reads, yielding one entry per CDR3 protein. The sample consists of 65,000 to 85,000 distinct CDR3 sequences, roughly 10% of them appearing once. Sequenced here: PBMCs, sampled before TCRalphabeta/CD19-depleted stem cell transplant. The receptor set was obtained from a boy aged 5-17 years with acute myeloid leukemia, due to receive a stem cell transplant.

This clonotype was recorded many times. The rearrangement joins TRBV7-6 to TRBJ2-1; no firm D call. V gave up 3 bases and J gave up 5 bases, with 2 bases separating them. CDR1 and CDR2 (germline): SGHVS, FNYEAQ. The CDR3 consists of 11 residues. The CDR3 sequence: CASSLNNEQFF. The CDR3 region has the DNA TGTGCCAGCAGCTTGAACAATGAGCAGTTCTTC.

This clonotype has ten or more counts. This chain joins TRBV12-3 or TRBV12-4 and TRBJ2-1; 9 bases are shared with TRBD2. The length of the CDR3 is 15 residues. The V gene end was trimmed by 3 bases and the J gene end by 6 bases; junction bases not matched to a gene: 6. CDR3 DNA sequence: TGTGCCAGCAGTTTTAAGCGGGGGGCCCCCAATGAGCAGTTCTTC. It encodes CASSFKRGAPNEQFF.

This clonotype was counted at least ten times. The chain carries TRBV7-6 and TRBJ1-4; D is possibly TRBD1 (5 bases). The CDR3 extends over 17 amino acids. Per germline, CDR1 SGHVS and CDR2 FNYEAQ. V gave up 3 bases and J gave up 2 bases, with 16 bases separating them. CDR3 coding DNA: TGTGCCAGCAGCTTGATCTTCGGGACCGCCACTAATGAAAAACTGTTTTTT. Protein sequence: CASSLIFGTATNEKLFF.

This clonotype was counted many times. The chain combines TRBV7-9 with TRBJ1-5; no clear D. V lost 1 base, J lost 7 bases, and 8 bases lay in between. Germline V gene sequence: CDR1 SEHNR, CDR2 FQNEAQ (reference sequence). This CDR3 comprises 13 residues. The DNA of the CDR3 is TGTGCCAGCAGCTTAGGAGTGGTGCAGCCCCAGCATTTT. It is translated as CASSLGVVQPQHF. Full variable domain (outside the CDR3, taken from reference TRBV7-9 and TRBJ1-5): DTGVSQNPRHKITKRGQNVTFRCDPISEHNRLYWYRQTLGQGPEFLTYFQNEAQLEKSRLLSDRFSAERPKGSFSTLEIQRTEQGDSAMYLCASSLGVVQPQHFGDGTRLSIL.

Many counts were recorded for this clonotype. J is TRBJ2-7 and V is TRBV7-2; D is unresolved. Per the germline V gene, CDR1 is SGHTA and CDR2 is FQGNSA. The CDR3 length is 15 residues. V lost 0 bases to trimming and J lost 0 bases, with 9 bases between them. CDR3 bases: TGTGCCAGCAGCTTAGCTGGCAAATCCTCCTACGAGCAGTACTTC. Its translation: CASSLAGKSSYEQYF.

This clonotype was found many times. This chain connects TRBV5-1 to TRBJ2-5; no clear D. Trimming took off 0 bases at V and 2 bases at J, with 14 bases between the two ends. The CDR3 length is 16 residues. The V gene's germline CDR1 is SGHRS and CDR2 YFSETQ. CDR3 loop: CASSLVGSAGQETQYF. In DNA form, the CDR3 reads TGCGCCAGCAGCTTGGTAGGGTCGGCAGGTCAAGAGACCCAGTACTTC.

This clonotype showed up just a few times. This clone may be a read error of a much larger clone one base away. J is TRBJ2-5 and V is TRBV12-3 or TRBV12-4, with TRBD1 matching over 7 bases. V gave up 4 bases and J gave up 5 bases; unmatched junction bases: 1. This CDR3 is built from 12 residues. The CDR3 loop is CASSSRGETQYF. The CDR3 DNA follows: TGTGCCAGCAGTTCCAGGGGGGAGACCCAGTACTTC.

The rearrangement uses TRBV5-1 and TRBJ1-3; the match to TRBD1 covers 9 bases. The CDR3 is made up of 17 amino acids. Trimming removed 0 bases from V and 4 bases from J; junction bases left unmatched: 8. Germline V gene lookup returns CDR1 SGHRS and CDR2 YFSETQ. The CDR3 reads CASSLAGQGRSGNTIYF. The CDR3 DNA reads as TGCGCCAGCAGCTTGGCCGGACAGGGGCGGAGCGGAAACACCATATATTTT. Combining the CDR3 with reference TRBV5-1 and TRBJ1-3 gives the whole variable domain KAGVTQTPRYLIKTRGQQVTLSCSPISGHRSVSWYQQTPGQGLQFLFEYFSETQRNKGNFPGRFSGRQFSNSRSEMNVSTLELGDSALYLCASSLAGQGRSGNTIYFGEGSWLTVV.

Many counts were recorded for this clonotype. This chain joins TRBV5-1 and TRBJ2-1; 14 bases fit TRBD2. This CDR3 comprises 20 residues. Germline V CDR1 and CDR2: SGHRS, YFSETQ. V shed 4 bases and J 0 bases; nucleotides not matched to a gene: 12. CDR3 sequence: CASSGARLAGGPSSYNEQFF. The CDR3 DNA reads TGCGCCAGCAGCGGAGCTCGACTAGCGGGAGGGCCATCCTCCTACAATGAGCAGTTCTTC.

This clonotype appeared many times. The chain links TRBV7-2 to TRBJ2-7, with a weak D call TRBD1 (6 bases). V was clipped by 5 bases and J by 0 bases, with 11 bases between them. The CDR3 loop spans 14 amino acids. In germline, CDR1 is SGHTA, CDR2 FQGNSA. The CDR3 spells CASSHGQFSYEQYF. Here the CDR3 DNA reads TGTGCCAGCAGCCATGGACAGTTCTCCTACGAGCAGTACTTC. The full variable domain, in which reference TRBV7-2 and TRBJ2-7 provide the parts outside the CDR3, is GAGVSQSPSNKVTEKGKDVELRCDPISGHTALYWYRQSLGQGLEFLIYFQGNSAPDKSGLPSDRFSAERTGGSVSTLTIQRTQQEDSAVYLCASSHGQFSYEQYFGPGTRLTVT.

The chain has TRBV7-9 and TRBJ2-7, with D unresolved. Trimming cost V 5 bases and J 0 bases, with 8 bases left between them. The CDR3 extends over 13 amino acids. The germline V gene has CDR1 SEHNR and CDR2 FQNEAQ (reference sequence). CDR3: CASSIVSSYEQYF. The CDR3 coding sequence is TGTGCCAGCAGCATTGTAAGCTCCTACGAGCAGTACTTC.

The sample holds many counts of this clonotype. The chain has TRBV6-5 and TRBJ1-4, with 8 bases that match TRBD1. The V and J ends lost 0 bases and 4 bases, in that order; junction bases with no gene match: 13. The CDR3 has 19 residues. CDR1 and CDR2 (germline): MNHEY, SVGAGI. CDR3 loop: CASSYSGTGNQGGNEKLFF. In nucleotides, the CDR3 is TGTGCCAGCAGTTACTCGGGGACAGGCAACCAGGGGGGTAATGAAAAACTGTTTTTT.

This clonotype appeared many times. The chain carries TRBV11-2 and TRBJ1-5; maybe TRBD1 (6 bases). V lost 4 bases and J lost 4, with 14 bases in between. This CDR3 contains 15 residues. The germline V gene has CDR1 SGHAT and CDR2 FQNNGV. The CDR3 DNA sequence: TGTGCCAGCAGCTCCGGACAGAGAGCTAATCAGCCCCAGCATTTT. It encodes CASSSGQRANQPQHF.

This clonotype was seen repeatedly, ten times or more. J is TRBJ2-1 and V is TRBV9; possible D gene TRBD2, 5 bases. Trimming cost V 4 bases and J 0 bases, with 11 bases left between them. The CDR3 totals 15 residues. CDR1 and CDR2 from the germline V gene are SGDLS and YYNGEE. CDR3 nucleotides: TGTGCCAGCAGCCCCGTAGCGAGCTCCTACAATGAGCAGTTCTTC. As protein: CASSPVASSYNEQFF. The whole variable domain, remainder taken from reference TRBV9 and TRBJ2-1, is DSGVTQTPKHLITATGQRVTLRCSPRSGDLSVYWYQQSLDQGLQFLIQYYNGEERAKGNILERFSAQQFPDLHSELNLSSLELGDSALYFCASSPVASSYNEQFFGPGTRLTVL.

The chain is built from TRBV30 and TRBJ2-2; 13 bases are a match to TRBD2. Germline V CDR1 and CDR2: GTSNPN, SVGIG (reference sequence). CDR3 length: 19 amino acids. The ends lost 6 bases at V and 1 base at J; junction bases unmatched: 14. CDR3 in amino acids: CACSRNRLAGGRNTGELFF. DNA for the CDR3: TGTGCCTGCAGTCGGAACCGACTAGCGGGGGGCAGGAACACCGGGGAGCTGTTTTTT.

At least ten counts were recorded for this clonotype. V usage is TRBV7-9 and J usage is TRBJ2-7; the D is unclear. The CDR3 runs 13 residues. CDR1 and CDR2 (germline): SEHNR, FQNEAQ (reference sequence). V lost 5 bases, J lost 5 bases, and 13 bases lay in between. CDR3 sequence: CASSRTAQHEQYF. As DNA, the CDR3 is TGTGCCAGCAGCCGGACGGCGCAGCACGAGCAGTACTTC. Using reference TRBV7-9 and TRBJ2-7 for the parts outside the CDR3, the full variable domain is DTGVSQNPRHKITKRGQNVTFRCDPISEHNRLYWYRQTLGQGPEFLTYFQNEAQLEKSRLLSDRFSAERPKGSFSTLEIQRTEQGDSAMYLCASSRTAQHEQYFGPGTRLTVT.

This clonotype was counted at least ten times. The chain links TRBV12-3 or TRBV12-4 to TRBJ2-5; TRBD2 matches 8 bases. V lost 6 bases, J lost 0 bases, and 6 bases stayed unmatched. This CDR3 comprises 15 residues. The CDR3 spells CASSTTSANQETQYF. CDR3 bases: TGTGCCAGCAGCACGACTAGCGCGAACCAAGAGACCCAGTACTTC.

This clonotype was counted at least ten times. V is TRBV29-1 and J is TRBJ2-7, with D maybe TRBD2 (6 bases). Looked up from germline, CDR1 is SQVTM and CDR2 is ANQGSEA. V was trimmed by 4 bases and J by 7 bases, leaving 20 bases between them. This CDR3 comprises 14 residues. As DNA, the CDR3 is TGCAGCGTTGGGCCCGGGAGCCGTGCGGGGGAGCAGTACTTC. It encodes CSVGPGSRAGEQYF.

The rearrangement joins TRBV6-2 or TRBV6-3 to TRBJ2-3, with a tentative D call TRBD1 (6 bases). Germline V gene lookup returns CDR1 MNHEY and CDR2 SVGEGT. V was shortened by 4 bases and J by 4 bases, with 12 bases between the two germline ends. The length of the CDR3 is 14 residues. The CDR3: CASSSHRVADTQYF. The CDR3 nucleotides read TGTGCCAGCAGTTCGCACAGGGTTGCAGATACGCAGTATTTT.

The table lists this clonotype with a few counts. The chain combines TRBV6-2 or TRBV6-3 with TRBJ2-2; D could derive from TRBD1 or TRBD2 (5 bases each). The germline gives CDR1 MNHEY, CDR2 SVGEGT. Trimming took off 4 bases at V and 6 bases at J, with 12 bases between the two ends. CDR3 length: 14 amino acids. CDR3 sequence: CASSWGTAAGELFF. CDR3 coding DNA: TGTGCCAGCAGTTGGGGGACGGCGGCCGGGGAGCTGTTTTTT.

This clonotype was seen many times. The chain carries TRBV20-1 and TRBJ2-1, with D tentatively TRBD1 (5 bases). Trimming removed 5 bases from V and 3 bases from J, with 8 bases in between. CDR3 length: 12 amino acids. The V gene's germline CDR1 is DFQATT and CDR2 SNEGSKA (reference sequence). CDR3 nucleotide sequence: TGCAGTGCTCAACAGGTCTACAATGAGCAGTTCTTC. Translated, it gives CSAQQVYNEQFF.

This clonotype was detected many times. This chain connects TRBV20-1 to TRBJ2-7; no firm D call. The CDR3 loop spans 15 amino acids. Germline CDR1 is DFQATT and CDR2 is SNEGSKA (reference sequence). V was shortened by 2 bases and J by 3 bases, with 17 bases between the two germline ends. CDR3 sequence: CSARLDPEGNYEQYF. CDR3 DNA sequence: TGCAGTGCTAGACTAGACCCTGAAGGTAACTACGAGCAGTACTTC.

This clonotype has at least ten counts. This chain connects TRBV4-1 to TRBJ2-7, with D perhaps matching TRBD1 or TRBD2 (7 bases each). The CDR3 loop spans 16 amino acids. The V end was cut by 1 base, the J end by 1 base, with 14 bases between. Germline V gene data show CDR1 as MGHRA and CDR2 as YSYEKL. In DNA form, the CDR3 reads TGCGCCAGCAGCCAAGGGGAGGGGGCGAGGTCCTACGAGCAGTACGTC. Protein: CASSQGEGARSYEQYV.

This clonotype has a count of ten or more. The CDR3 nucleotides read TGTGCCAGCAGACCGAGGACAGGGGGCCTTATTCTCCAAGAGACCCAGTACTTC. Protein product: CASRPRTGGLILQETQYF. The V gene is TRBV11-2, the J gene TRBJ2-5; the match to TRBD1 covers 11 bases. Germline lookup yields CDR1 SGHAT and CDR2 FQNNGV. This CDR3 is 18 amino acids long. J lost 1 base, V lost 6 bases, and 13 bases had no gene match.

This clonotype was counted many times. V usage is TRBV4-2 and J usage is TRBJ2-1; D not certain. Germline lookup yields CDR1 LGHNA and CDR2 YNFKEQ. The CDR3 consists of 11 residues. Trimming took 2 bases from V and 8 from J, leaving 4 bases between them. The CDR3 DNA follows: TGTGCCAGCAGCCAATCCGATGAGCAGTTCTTC. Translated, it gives CASSQSDEQFF.

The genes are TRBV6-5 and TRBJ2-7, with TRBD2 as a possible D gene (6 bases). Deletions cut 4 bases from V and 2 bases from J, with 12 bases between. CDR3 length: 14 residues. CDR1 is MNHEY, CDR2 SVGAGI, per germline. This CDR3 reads CASSWGGNTYEQYF. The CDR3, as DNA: TGTGCCAGCAGTTGGGGCGGGAATACCTACGAGCAGTACTTC.